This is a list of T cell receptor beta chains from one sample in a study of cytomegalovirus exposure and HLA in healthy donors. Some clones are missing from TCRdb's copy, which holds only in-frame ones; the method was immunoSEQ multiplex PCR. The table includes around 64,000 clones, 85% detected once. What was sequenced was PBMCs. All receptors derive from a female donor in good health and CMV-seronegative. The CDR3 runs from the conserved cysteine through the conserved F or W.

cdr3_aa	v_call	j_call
CASSEAGGTLEKLFF	TRBV6-1	TRBJ1-4
CASSLLAGGLNSPLHF	TRBV7-2	TRBJ1-6
CASSFATSGRETQYF	TRBV5-6	TRBJ2-5
CASSFSDLVYNEQFF	TRBV11-1	TRBJ2-1
CASSVGQGENNQPQHF	TRBV19	TRBJ1-5
CAWSRGGTEAFF	TRBV30	TRBJ1-1
CASRPTGLNEKLFF	TRBV5-1	TRBJ1-4
CASQIGQGQETQYF	TRBV19	TRBJ2-5
CASRALSISGANGLTF	TRBV2	TRBJ2-6
CASSVVGRAAGVGYNEQFF	TRBV9	TRBJ2-1
CASSSGQGKYEQYF	TRBV6-5	TRBJ2-7
CASSLAGGLDRSYNEQFF	TRBV7-6	TRBJ2-1
CASSPQDSQNGYTF	TRBV18	TRBJ1-2
CAWAGTEGSPLHF	TRBV30	TRBJ1-6
CASSGTSGSRSDTQYF	TRBV6-8	TRBJ2-3
CASSPGVGRAGETQYF	TRBV7-6	TRBJ2-5
CASSLGARYNEQFF	TRBV6-1	TRBJ2-1
CASSQQLALNTDTQYF	TRBV5-1	TRBJ2-3
CSVTERGKVTDTQYF	TRBV29-1	TRBJ2-3
CASSLDGAGQGQYF	TRBV11-2	TRBJ2-7
CASSAFTGGGEAFF	TRBV9	TRBJ1-1
CATGQSYEQYF	TRBV28	TRBJ2-7
CASSLYRGPGYTF	TRBV7-9	TRBJ1-2
CASNLATDTQYF	TRBV28	TRBJ2-3
CASSQGTGMTYEQYF	TRBV11-1	TRBJ2-7
CASSETGGYQPQHF	TRBV6-5	TRBJ1-5
CASTPDYREAQYF	TRBV2	TRBJ2-5
CAISESIYYEQYF	TRBV10-3	TRBJ2-7
CATCSHTYNEQFF	TRBV28	TRBJ2-1
CAWSNSRLFDEQYF	TRBV30	TRBJ2-7
CASSGSPGLADEQYF	TRBV27	TRBJ2-7
CASSRGLGSSYEQYF	TRBV5-1	TRBJ2-7
CASSLNQGATEAFF	TRBV27	TRBJ1-1
CASGEVISGNTIYF	TRBV5-5	TRBJ1-3
CATSGALGGTGQYF	TRBV19	TRBJ2-7
CASSLGRSYEQYF	TRBV27	NA
CASILELYSNQPQHF	TRBV6-1	TRBJ1-5
CDFLAKNIQYF	TRBV6-5	TRBJ2-4
CASSPLLAGGGNEQFF	TRBV27	TRBJ2-1
CAWRGQGVPGELFF	TRBV30	TRBJ2-2
CASSLQATSGSYEQYF	TRBV18	TRBJ2-7
CASSFIVEKLFF	TRBV27	TRBJ1-4
CASSAYMGANGLTF	TRBV19	TRBJ2-6
CASSSQGVTSGNTIYF	TRBV28	TRBJ1-3
CASSSGGGLPYGYTF	TRBV5-8	TRBJ1-2
CASSFLQGNTGELFF	TRBV7-6	TRBJ2-2
CASSPTSGHYEQYF	TRBV7-2	TRBJ2-7
CASSLTGGSEKLFF	TRBV28	TRBJ1-4
CASSKGTGGYEQYF	TRBV6-5	TRBJ2-7
CASRAGGTHNQPQHF	TRBV19	TRBJ1-5
CASSLGQGSSGELFF	TRBV6-1	TRBJ2-2
CASSVTGQVEDEQYF	TRBV5-1	TRBJ2-7
CASSLGQEGNTIYF	TRBV28	TRBJ1-3
CASKDRVGQPQHF	TRBV2	TRBJ1-5
CANRMDRVLNQPQHF	TRBV28	TRBJ1-5
CASSARTGNNGELFF	TRBV7-9	TRBJ2-2
CASSPADRVTDTQYF	TRBV27	TRBJ2-3
CASSVGGGGEYYEQYF	TRBV9	TRBJ2-7
CASSQDHGGEAKNIQYF	TRBV4-2	TRBJ2-4
CASRILVGGSNTGELFF	TRBV13	TRBJ2-2